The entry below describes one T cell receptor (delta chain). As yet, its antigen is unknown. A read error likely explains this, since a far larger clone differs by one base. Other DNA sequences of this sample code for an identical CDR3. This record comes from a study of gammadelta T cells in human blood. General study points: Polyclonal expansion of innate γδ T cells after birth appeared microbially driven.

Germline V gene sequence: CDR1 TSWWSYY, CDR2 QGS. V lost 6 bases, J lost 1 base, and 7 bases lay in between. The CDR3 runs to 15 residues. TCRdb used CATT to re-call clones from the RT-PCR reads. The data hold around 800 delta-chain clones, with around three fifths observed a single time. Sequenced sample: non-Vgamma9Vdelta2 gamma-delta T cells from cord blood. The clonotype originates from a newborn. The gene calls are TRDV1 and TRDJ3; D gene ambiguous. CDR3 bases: TGTGCTCTTGGACCCAAGTCCTGGGACACCCGACAGATGTTTTTC. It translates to CALGPKSWDTRQMFF.